This T cell receptor beta chain was sequenced in a study of blood T cell repertoires in COVID-19. V gave up 0 bases and J gave up 4 bases; unmatched junction bases: 0. This CDR3 contains 17 residues. Germline loops: CDR1 SGHTA, CDR2 FQGNSA. TCRdb keeps only in-frame clones here, not all; method: immunoSEQ multiplex PCR. In the table there are about 170,000 clones, almost 85% of which are singletons. This clonotype was obtained from a man aged 35-49 years who had recovered from COVID-19. The sample consisted of peripheral blood. The chain couples TRBV7-2 to TRBJ2-2, with TRBD2 matching 15 bases. CDR3 sequence: CASSLAGLAGGTGELFF. Here the CDR3 DNA reads TGTGCCAGCAGCTTAGCGGGACTAGCGGGGGGCACCGGGGAGCTGTTTTTT.